What follows are 6 T cell receptor beta chains derived from one specimen sequenced in a study of cytomegalovirus exposure and HLA in healthy donors. PCR employed 60 Vbeta and 13 Jbeta primers. This table comes from immunoSEQ multiplex PCR, and its TCRdb copy is limited to in-frame clones, with some not included. The sample shows approximately 180,000 clones, roughly 83% of them seen only once. The sample consisted of PBMCs. The receptors here all came from a woman in her fifties or sixties in good health and CMV-seronegative.

The J gene is TRBJ1-2, the V gene TRBV5-1, with unresolved D. Germline V gives CDR1 SGHRS, CDR2 YFSETQ. This CDR3 contains 15 residues. V was clipped by 0 bases and J by 2 bases, with 11 bases between them. In DNA form, the CDR3 reads TGCGCCAGCAGCTTGGCGTTCCCCCAGAACTATGGCTACACCTTC. It translates to CASSLAFPQNYGYTF.

This clone was counted a single time. The chain joins TRBV21-1 to TRBJ1-2; TRBD1, as called in the table, went unchecked against the DNA. TRBV21-1 has pseudogene status. The CDR3 runs 19 residues. In DNA form, the CDR3 reads TGTGCCAGCAGCGATCAACCCTTTACGACAGGTTCCGGTGAGGGAGGCTACACCTTC. It encodes CASSDQPFTTGSGEGGYTF.

This clone was found once. This chain uses TRBV10-3 with TRBJ1-4, with TRBD1 matching 8 bases. The CDR3 has 15 residues. V lost 2 bases, J lost 7 bases, and 6 bases stayed unmatched. Germline values: CDR1 ENHRY, CDR2 SYGVKD. The CDR3 here is CAISEGQGASEKLFF. The CDR3 region has the DNA TGTGCCATCAGTGAGGGTCAGGGGGCTTCTGAAAAACTGTTTTTT.

The chain couples TRBV4-1 to TRBJ2-7; 10 bases line up with TRBD2. The CDR3 sequence is 16 residues long. V was pared by 0 bases and J by 1 base, with 3 bases of the junction left unmatched. Germline CDR1 MGHRA, CDR2 YSYEKL. CDR3 sequence reads: CASSQEILAGSYEQYF. The DNA for the CDR3 is TGCGCCAGCAGCCAAGAAATACTAGCGGGATCCTACGAGCAGTACTTC.

The DNA of the CDR3 is TGTGCCAGCAGCGGACTAGCAGACAATGAGCAGTTCTTC. Its translation: CASSGLADNEQFF. The chain links TRBV9 to TRBJ2-1; TRBD2 aligns across 7 bases. Per germline, CDR1 SGDLS and CDR2 YYNGEE. The junction had 2 bases not matched to a gene; V was cut back by 3 bases and J by 5 bases. This CDR3 contains 13 residues.

This rearrangement joins TRBV6-6 to TRBJ2-3; possible D gene TRBD2, 5 bases. Trimming shortened V by 10 bases and J by 0 bases, and 17 bases separated the two germline ends. CDR1 is MNHNY, CDR2 SVGAGI, per germline (reference sequence). The CDR3 length is 15 residues. The DNA for the CDR3 is TGTGCCACCAGACCCGGAGGAACTAGCACAGATACGCAGTATTTT. Amino acids: CATRPGGTSTDTQYF.